The clone carrying this T cell receptor beta chain was counted once. Its target is unknown. This sample was taken from a study of T cells in localized non-small cell lung cancer. V was pared by 8 bases and J by 0 bases, with 11 bases between. Germline lookup yields CDR1 SGHTA and CDR2 FQGNSA. CDR3 size: 14 residues. Clones were sequenced by immunoSEQ multiplex PCR, and TCRdb holds only the in-frame ones, with some missing. This sample yields around 94,000 clones, of which roughly 86% are seen a single time; approximately 15% belongs to the top ten. Study-level results: Uninvolved adjacent lung had higher T cell clonality than tumor and all other tissues. Appearance in adjacent lung was seen for a median about 58 of the top 100 tumor clones. Greater T cell density in blood accompanied longer overall survival.

The specimen comprised peripheral blood, sampled before any cancer treatment. The chain is built from TRBV7-2 and TRBJ1-5; D is unresolved. The TCR comes from a man aged 40 to 70 with stage I squamous cell lung carcinoma. The DNA of the CDR3 is TGTGCCAGCGCAGGTTCAAATAGCAATCAGCCCCAGCATTTT. The encoded protein is CASAGSNSNQPQHF.